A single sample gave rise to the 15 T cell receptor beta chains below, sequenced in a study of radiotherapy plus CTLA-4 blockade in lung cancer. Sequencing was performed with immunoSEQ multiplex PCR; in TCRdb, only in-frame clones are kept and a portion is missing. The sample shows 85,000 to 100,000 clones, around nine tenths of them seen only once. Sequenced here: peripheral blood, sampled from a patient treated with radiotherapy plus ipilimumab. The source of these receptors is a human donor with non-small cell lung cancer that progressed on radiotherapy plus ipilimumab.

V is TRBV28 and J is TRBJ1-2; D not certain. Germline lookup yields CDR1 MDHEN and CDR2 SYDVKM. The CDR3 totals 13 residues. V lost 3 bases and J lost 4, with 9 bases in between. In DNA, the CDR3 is TGTGCCAGCAGTTTTCGGGCAGGCTATGGCTACACCTTC. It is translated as CASSFRAGYGYTF.

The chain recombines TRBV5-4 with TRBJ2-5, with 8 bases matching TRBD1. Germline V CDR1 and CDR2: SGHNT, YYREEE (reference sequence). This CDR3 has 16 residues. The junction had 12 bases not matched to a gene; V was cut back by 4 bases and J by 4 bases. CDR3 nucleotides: TGTGCCAGCAGCCAGATGCTACAGGGGGATTTAGAGACCCAGTACTTC. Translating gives CASSQMLQGDLETQYF.

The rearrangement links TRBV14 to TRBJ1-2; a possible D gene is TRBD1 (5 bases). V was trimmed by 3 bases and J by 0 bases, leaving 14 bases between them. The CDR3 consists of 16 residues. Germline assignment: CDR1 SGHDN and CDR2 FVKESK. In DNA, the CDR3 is TGTGCCAGCAGCCATTCCCTGGGGGAAGCTAACTATGGCTACACCTTC. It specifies CASSHSLGEANYGYTF.

CDR3 nucleotides: TGTGCCAGCAGTCGCAGTCTAGCGGGAGGGTATGGGGACAATGAGCAGTTCTTC. This codes for CASSRSLAGGYGDNEQFF. The genes are TRBV2 and TRBJ2-1, with TRBD2 matching over 12 bases. Trimming at V came to 5 bases and at J to 5 bases, leaving 13 bases not matched to a gene. The CDR3 is 18 residues long. Germline CDR1 reads SNHLY; CDR2 reads FYNNEI.

This CDR3 reads CASSPDREELFF. The CDR3 DNA reads as TGCGCCAGCAGCCCTGACAGGGAGGAACTGTTTTTT. The chain is built from TRBV4-3 and TRBJ1-4; 7 bases agree with TRBD1. This CDR3 comprises 12 residues. Trimming took 4 bases from V and 12 from J; bases not matched to a gene: 5. Germline CDR1 is LGHNA and CDR2 is YSLEER.

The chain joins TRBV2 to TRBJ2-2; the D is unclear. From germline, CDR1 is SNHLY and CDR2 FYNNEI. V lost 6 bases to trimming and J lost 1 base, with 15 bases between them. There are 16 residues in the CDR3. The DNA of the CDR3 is TGTGCCAGCAGACCCGACAAGGTCGGGAACACCGGGGAGCTGTTTTTT. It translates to CASRPDKVGNTGELFF.

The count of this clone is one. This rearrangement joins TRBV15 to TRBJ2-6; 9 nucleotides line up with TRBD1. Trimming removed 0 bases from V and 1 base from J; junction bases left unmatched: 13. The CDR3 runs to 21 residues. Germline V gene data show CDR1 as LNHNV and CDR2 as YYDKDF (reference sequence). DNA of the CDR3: TGTGCCACCAGCAGAGATAGTATCGTAGGGACAGGGCAATCTGGGGCCAACGTCCTGACTTTC. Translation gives CATSRDSIVGTGQSGANVLTF.

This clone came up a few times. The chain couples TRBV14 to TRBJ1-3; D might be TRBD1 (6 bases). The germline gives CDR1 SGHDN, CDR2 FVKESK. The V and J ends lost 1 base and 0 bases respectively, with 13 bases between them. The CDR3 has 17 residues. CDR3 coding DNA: TGTGCCAGCAGCCAAGGCAGGGGAGTCTTCTCTGGAAACACCATATATTTT. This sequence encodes CASSQGRGVFSGNTIYF.

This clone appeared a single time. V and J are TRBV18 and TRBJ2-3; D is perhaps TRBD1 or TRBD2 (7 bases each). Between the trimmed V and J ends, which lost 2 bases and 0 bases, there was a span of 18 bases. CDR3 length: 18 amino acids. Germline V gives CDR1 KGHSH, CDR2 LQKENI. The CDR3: CASSPVPQGGTSTDTQYF. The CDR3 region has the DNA TGTGCCAGCTCACCAGTCCCGCAGGGGGGGACTAGCACAGATACGCAGTATTTT.

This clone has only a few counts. This CDR3 reads CASRPRGLPYNSPLHF. DNA for the CDR3: TGTGCCAGCAGACCGCGGGGGTTGCCCTATAATTCACCCCTCCACTTT. The gene calls are TRBV5-6 and TRBJ1-6, with D perhaps matching TRBD1 (5 bases). The CDR3 sequence is 16 residues long. Trimming pared 5 bases from V and 2 bases from J, leaving 14 bases between. Germline V CDR1 and CDR2: SGHDT, YYEEEE.

The CDR3 bases are TGTGCCAGCAGTTTGATGACAGGCAACGAGCAGTACTTC. It specifies CASSLMTGNEQYF. The chain carries TRBV27 and TRBJ2-7; perhaps TRBD1 as D (6 bases). V was pared by 3 bases and J by 5 bases, with 11 bases between. This CDR3 comprises 13 residues. CDR1 and CDR2 (germline): MNHEY, SMNVEV (reference sequence).

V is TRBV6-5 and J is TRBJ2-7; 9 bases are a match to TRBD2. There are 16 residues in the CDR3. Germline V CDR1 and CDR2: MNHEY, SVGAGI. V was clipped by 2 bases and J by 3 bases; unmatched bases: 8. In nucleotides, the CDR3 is TGTGCCAGCAGTTACCAAGGGCTAGCGGGGTACTACGAGCAGTACTTC. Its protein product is CASSYQGLAGYYEQYF.

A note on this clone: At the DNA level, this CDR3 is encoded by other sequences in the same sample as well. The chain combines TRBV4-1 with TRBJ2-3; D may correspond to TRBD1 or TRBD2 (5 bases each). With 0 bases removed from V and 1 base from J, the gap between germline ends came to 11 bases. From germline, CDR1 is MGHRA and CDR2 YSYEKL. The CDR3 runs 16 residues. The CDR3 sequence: CASSQEGQGRTDTQYF. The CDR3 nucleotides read TGCGCCAGCAGCCAAGAAGGGCAGGGACGCACAGATACGCAGTATTTT.

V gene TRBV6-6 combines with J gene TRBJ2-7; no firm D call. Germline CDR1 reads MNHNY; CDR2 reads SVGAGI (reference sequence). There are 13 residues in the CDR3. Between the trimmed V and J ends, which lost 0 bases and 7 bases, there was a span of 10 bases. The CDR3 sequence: CASSYSGLGEQYF. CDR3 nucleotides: TGTGCCAGCAGTTACTCAGGCCTGGGTGAGCAGTACTTC.

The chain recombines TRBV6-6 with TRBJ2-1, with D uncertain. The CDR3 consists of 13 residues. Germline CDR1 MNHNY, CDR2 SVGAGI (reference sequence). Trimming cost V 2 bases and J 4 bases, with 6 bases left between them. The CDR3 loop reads CASSYEKYNEQFF. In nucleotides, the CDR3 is TGTGCCAGCAGTTACGAGAAATACAATGAGCAGTTCTTC.